A single sample gave rise to the 32 T cell receptor beta chains below, sequenced in a study of blood T cell repertoires in COVID-19. Only in-frame clones appear in the TCRdb table, and some are missing; sequencing was by immunoSEQ multiplex PCR. Among 200,000 or so clones listed, about 88% were seen once. Sequences were obtained from peripheral blood. These receptors were obtained from a man between 65 and 85 years old with acute or convalescent COVID-19.

The V call is TRBV18, the J call TRBJ1-6; 9 bases map to TRBD1. The length of the CDR3 is 15 residues. Germline V lookup: CDR1 KGHSH, CDR2 LQKENI. The V and J ends lost 6 bases and 7 bases, in that order; junction bases with no gene match: 7. CDR3 protein: CASSLVGQGNSPLHF. The CDR3 nucleotides read TGTGCCAGCTCCCTAGTCGGACAGGGGAATTCACCCCTCCACTTT.

Here the CDR3 DNA reads TGTGCCAGCAAGCAGGGTCGCGGCTACACCTTC. This sequence encodes CASKQGRGYTF. The gene calls are TRBV6-5 and TRBJ1-2; perhaps TRBD1 as D (5 bases). V lost 7 bases and J 8 bases, leaving 11 bases between the germline ends. The germline CDR1 and CDR2 sequences are MNHEY and SVGAGI. This CDR3 contains 11 residues.

The chain is built from TRBV5-1 and TRBJ1-2; no reliable D call. The length of the CDR3 is 15 residues. CDR1 and CDR2 from the germline V gene are SGHRS and YFSETQ. Trimming cost V 0 bases and J 0 bases, with 9 bases left between them. CDR3 DNA sequence: TGCGCCAGCAGCTTGGACCCGCGTTCTAACTATGGCTACACCTTC. It encodes CASSLDPRSNYGYTF.

The genes are TRBV5-4 and TRBJ1-3; a weak D match, TRBD1 (6 bases). V lost 4 bases and J 0 bases, leaving 11 bases between the germline ends. This CDR3 contains 15 residues. Germline CDR1 is SGHNT and CDR2 is YYREEE (reference sequence). Here the CDR3 DNA reads TGTGCCAGCAGCCCCACAGGGTCCTCTGGAAACACCATATATTTT. As protein: CASSPTGSSGNTIYF.

This chain joins TRBV7-9 and TRBJ1-1, with D unresolved. The CDR3 runs to 10 residues. Germline loops: CDR1 SEHNR, CDR2 FQNEAQ (reference sequence). The V and J ends lost 4 bases and 7 bases respectively, with 4 bases between them. CDR3 sequence reads: CASSSSEAFF. The CDR3 bases are TGTGCCAGCAGCTCCAGTGAAGCTTTCTTT.

This chain uses TRBV5-6 with TRBJ1-1; TRBD1 might be the D (6 bases). Germline values: CDR1 SGHDT, CDR2 YYEEEE. The CDR3 has 14 amino acids. V was shortened by 4 bases and J by 5 bases, with 15 bases between the two germline ends. The DNA of the CDR3 is TGTGCCAGCAGCCGACGCCGGACAGAGACTGAAGCTTTCTTT. As protein: CASSRRRTETEAFF.

The rearrangement uses TRBV7-6 and TRBJ2-2; D is perhaps TRBD1 (6 bases). Germline values: CDR1 SGHVS, CDR2 FNYEAQ. The CDR3 runs to 16 residues. The germline V and J ends were trimmed by 2 bases and 0 bases, with 10 bases remaining between them. CDR3 residues: CASSLFRQANTGELFF. The CDR3 DNA reads as TGTGCCAGCAGCTTATTCCGACAGGCGAACACCGGGGAGCTGTTTTTT. The whole variable domain, filled in from reference TRBV7-6 and TRBJ2-2, reads GAGVSQSPRYKVTKRGQDVALRCDPISGHVSLYWYRQALGQGPEFLTYFNYEAQQDKSGLPNDRFSAERPEGSISTLTIQRTEQRDSAMYRCASSLFRQANTGELFFGEGSRLTVL.

The CDR3: CASSFQGTNEKLFF. The CDR3 DNA reads TGTGCCAGCAGTTTTCAGGGAACTAATGAAAAACTGTTTTTT. The chain employs TRBV6-5 and TRBJ1-4; tentatively, D is TRBD1 (5 bases). This CDR3 is built from 14 residues. In germline, CDR1 is MNHEY, CDR2 SVGAGI. Trimming took 4 bases from V and 1 from J, leaving 7 bases between them.

This clone showed up just once. V and J are TRBV19 and TRBJ1-5, with D uncertain. This CDR3 spans 15 amino acids. Germline V gives CDR1 LNHDA, CDR2 SQIVND (reference sequence). V shed 8 bases and J shed 0 bases, with 14 bases lying between them. CDR3 loop: CASSEVDYSNQPQHF. Written as DNA, the CDR3 is TGTGCCAGTTCCGAGGTAGACTATAGCAATCAGCCCCAGCATTTT. Variable domain in full (rest from reference TRBV19 and TRBJ1-5): DGGITQSPKYLFRKEGQNVTLSCEQNLNHDAMYWYRQDPGQGLRLIYYSQIVNDFQKGDIAEGYSVSREKKESFPLTVTSAQKNPTAFYLCASSEVDYSNQPQHFGDGTRLSIL.

The genes are TRBV28 and TRBJ2-2; the match to TRBD1 covers 9 bases. The CDR3 length is 16 residues. The germline V gene encodes CDR1 MDHEN and CDR2 SYDVKM. J gave up 0 bases and V 6 bases, and 5 bases lay outside the gene matches. The CDR3 loop is CASRKQGASNTGELFF. The CDR3 region has the DNA TGTGCCAGCAGGAAACAGGGGGCTTCGAACACCGGGGAGCTGTTTTTT.

The DNA of the CDR3 is TGTGCCTGGAGTCTTCAGGGGAATGAGCAGTTCTTC. Translated: CAWSLQGNEQFF. The chain is built from TRBV30 and TRBJ2-1; tentatively, D is TRBD1 (6 bases). This CDR3 region has 12 residues. V was cut by 2 bases and J by 7 bases, with 9 bases left in between. CDR1 is GTSNPN and CDR2 is SVGIG in the germline V gene (reference sequence).

The rearrangement joins TRBV6-5 to TRBJ1-4; TRBD1 might be the D (6 bases). V lost 4 bases and J 6 bases, leaving 12 bases between the germline ends. Per the germline V gene, CDR1 is MNHEY and CDR2 is SVGAGI. The CDR3 consists of 14 residues. DNA for the CDR3: TGTGCCAGCAGTTCGCCGGGACAAGATGAAAAACTGTTTTTT. Translated: CASSSPGQDEKLFF.

J is TRBJ1-2 and V is TRBV30; D is unclear. Germline CDR1 is GTSNPN and CDR2 is SVGIG (reference sequence). Trimming pared 1 base from V and 4 bases from J, leaving 7 bases between. The CDR3 contains 12 residues. The DNA of the CDR3 is TGTGCCTGGAGTGGTGGCCGCTATGGCTACACCTTC. Encoded protein: CAWSGGRYGYTF.

The V and J genes are TRBV19 and TRBJ2-6; 11 bases line up with TRBD2. The germline V gene has CDR1 LNHDA and CDR2 SQIVND (reference sequence). V shed 5 bases, J shed 0 bases, and the junction held 15 bases outside the gene matches. The CDR3 has 21 residues. In DNA form, the CDR3 reads TGTGCCAGTAGTCTCACACGCCAGGGACTAGCGGTTATCTCTGGGGCCAACGTCCTGACTTTC. Translating it yields CASSLTRQGLAVISGANVLTF.

This chain uses TRBV15 with TRBJ1-1; D gene unclear. CDR3 length: 14 residues. V lost 5 bases and J 1 base, leaving 11 bases between the germline ends. Germline loops: CDR1 LNHNV, CDR2 YYDKDF (reference sequence). CDR3 DNA: TGTGCCACCAGCGCTCGGGTTCAGAACACTGAAGCTTTCTTT. Its protein product is CATSARVQNTEAFF.

The V and J genes are TRBV7-2 and TRBJ2-3; 9 bases agree with TRBD2. The CDR3 loop spans 15 amino acids. Trimming at V came to 7 bases and at J to 2 bases, leaving 7 bases not matched to a gene. Germline CDR1 and CDR2: SGHTA and FQGNSA. The CDR3 coding sequence is TGTGCCAGCATGCTCTGGACTAGCGCCACAGATACGCAGTATTTT. This translates into CASMLWTSATDTQYF.

This clone was counted a single time. The chain uses TRBV6-5 and TRBJ2-1; TRBD2 aligns across 11 bases. CDR3 size: 15 residues. Trimming removed 5 bases from V and 10 bases from J; junction bases left unmatched: 10. Germline CDR1 reads MNHEY; CDR2 reads SVGAGI. The chain's CDR3 is CASSPGTSGPREQFF. The DNA for the CDR3 is TGTGCCAGCAGTCCCGGGACTAGCGGCCCGAGGGAGCAGTTCTTC.

This clone was counted only a few times. The chain joins TRBV18 to TRBJ1-1; 7 nucleotides line up with TRBD1. The CDR3 covers 13 residues. CDR1 KGHSH and CDR2 LQKENI come from the germline V gene. With 3 bases clipped from V and 4 bases from J, the junction kept 2 bases outside the gene matches. CDR3 nucleotide sequence: TGTGCCAGCTCACCCGACAGGGTCACTGAAGCTTTCTTT. Amino acids: CASSPDRVTEAFF.

This clone was observed once. The J gene is TRBJ2-7, the V gene TRBV7-2, with D possibly matching TRBD1 (6 bases). The V gene lost 3 bases and the J gene lost 3 bases, with 9 bases spanning the gap. The CDR3 runs 13 residues. Germline lookup yields CDR1 SGHTA and CDR2 FQGNSA. The CDR3 here is CASSFDRIYEQYF. CDR3 nucleotides: TGTGCCAGCAGCTTCGACAGGATCTACGAGCAGTACTTC.

The gene calls are TRBV15 and TRBJ2-2; D unresolved. The CDR3 is 13 amino acids. V lost 5 bases, J lost 7 bases, and 11 bases lay in between. Germline V gene sequence: CDR1 LNHNV, CDR2 YYDKDF (reference sequence). The CDR3 DNA reads as TGTGCCACCAGCCCCCTAGGTATCGGGGAGCTGTTTTTT. Amino acid sequence: CATSPLGIGELFF.

This clone was observed once. The V call is TRBV3-1 (or the pseudogene TRBV3-2), the J call TRBJ2-7, with TRBD2 matching 9 bases. Germline CDR1 LGHDT, CDR2 YNNKEL (reference sequence). CDR3 size: 15 residues. V shed 4 bases, J shed 7 bases, and the junction held 11 bases outside the gene matches. CDR3 sequence: CASSLVAGVRNEQYF. The CDR3 DNA is TGTGCCAGCAGCCTTGTAGCGGGAGTCAGAAATGAGCAGTACTTC.

The sample holds one count of this clone. The genes are TRBV19 and TRBJ1-2; no reliable D call. The V and J ends lost 3 bases and 5 bases respectively, with 19 bases between them. CDR1 is LNHDA, CDR2 SQIVND, per germline (reference sequence). CDR3 length: 16 residues. CDR3 amino acids: CASSIFGGSTAYGYTF. In DNA form, the CDR3 reads TGTGCCAGTAGTATTTTCGGAGGCTCGACGGCTTATGGCTACACCTTC.

The chain has TRBV6-5 and TRBJ1-3, with TRBD1 matching 8 bases. V lost 8 bases to trimming and J lost 7 bases; unmatched junction nucleotides: 10. CDR3 size: 14 residues. Germline CDR1 reads MNHEY; CDR2 reads SVGAGI. In DNA, the CDR3 is TGTGCCAGCGGATTCCAGGGGGCTGAGAACACCATATATTTT. It yields the protein CASGFQGAENTIYF.

The V call is TRBV6-4, the J call TRBJ1-2; TRBD1 aligns across 8 bases. The CDR3 spans 14 residues. The V and J ends lost 6 bases and 7 bases, in that order; junction bases with no gene match: 10. Germline V gene lookup returns CDR1 MRHNA and CDR2 SNTAGT. The CDR3 coding sequence is TGTGCCAGCAGCGCGGAACCAGGGGGCCTTGGCTACACCTTC. Its translation: CASSAEPGGLGYTF.

The chain carries TRBV28 and TRBJ2-1; 11 bases are a match to TRBD2. The CDR3 has 16 amino acids. CDR1 is MDHEN and CDR2 is SYDVKM in the germline V gene. The ends lost 5 bases at V and 4 bases at J; junction bases unmatched: 7. The CDR3: CASSAALAGAYNEQFF. CDR3 sequence (DNA): TGTGCCAGCAGTGCCGCACTAGCGGGAGCTTACAATGAGCAGTTCTTC.

The J gene is TRBJ2-6, the V gene TRBV5-4, with D possibly TRBD1 on 5 matching bases. CDR1 is SGHNT, CDR2 YYREEE, per germline (reference sequence). V lost 4 bases and J lost 4, with 15 bases in between. CDR3 length: 16 residues. CDR3 nucleotide sequence: TGTGCCAGCAGCAGTCGTCAGGGCTCCGGGGCCAACGTCCTGACTTTC. Translated, it gives CASSSRQGSGANVLTF. Supplemented by reference TRBV5-4 and TRBJ2-6, the full variable domain reads ETGVTQSPTHLIKTRGQQVTLRCSSQSGHNTVSWYQQALGQGPQFIFQYYREEENGRGNFPPRFSGLQFPNYSSELNVNALELDDSALYLCASSSRQGSGANVLTFGAGSRLTVL.

The genes are TRBV11-2 and TRBJ2-7, with D perhaps matching TRBD1 (6 bases). With 5 bases removed from V and 2 bases from J, the gap between germline ends came to 13 bases. CDR1 is SGHAT, CDR2 FQNNGV, per germline. The CDR3 contains 14 residues. CDR3 residues: CASSLGTRAYEQYF. The CDR3 coding sequence is TGTGCCAGCAGCCTAGGGACAAGGGCCTACGAGCAGTACTTC.

This clone has just one count. The chain recombines TRBV10-3 with TRBJ1-6; the D gene is possibly TRBD1 (5 bases). Germline CDR1 ENHRY, CDR2 SYGVKD. V lost 10 bases and J 0 bases, leaving 13 bases between the germline ends. CDR3 length equals 15 residues. The CDR3 loop reads CATTEAGSYNSPLHF. The CDR3 coding sequence is TGTGCCACGACAGAAGCTGGCTCCTATAATTCACCCCTCCACTTT.

V is TRBV29-1 and J is TRBJ2-5, with 7 bases matching TRBD1. Germline V gene data show CDR1 as SQVTM and CDR2 as ANQGSEA. J gave up 3 bases and V 6 bases, and 10 bases lay outside the gene matches. CDR3 length: 14 residues. The CDR3 coding sequence is TGCAGCGTGGCTGGGACAGTCAAAAAAGAGACCCAGTACTTC. Translation: CSVAGTVKKETQYF. The variable domain in full, completed from reference TRBV29-1 and TRBJ2-5, reads SAVISQKPSRDICQRGTSLTIQCQVDSQVTMMFWYRQQPGQSLTLIATANQGSEATYESGFVIDKFPISRPNLTFSTLTVSNMSPEDSSIYLCSVAGTVKKETQYFGPGTRLLVL.

In the case of this clone: The same CDR3 arises from other DNA sequences in this sample as well. The CDR3 DNA follows: TGTGCCAGTAGTATCTCTAGCAATCAGCCCCAGCATTTT. Translated, it gives CASSISSNQPQHF. The chain combines TRBV19 with TRBJ1-5; D unclear. Between the trimmed V and J ends, which lost 3 bases and 0 bases, there was a span of 3 bases. Germline CDR1 reads LNHDA; CDR2 reads SQIVND (reference sequence). The CDR3 contains 13 residues.

This clone was detected only a few times. This chain connects TRBV11-2 to TRBJ2-5; the D gene is possibly TRBD1 (5 bases). The CDR3 has 11 amino acids. V was clipped by 11 bases and J by 8 bases, with 15 bases between them. CDR1 SGHAT and CDR2 FQNNGV come from the germline V gene. Here the CDR3 reads CAVGPRETQYF. In DNA form, the CDR3 reads TGTGCCGTGGGGCCGAGAGAAACCCAGTACTTC.

The gene calls are TRBV7-8 and TRBJ2-4; 9 bases map to TRBD1. The germline V gene encodes CDR1 SGHVS and CDR2 FQNEAQ. The CDR3 contains 17 residues. Trimming removed 5 bases from V and 0 bases from J; junction bases left unmatched: 8. The DNA of the CDR3 is TGTGCCAGCAGCGCCGCGGTGGACAGGGGAGCCAAAAACATTCAGTACTTC. The encoded protein is CASSAAVDRGAKNIQYF.